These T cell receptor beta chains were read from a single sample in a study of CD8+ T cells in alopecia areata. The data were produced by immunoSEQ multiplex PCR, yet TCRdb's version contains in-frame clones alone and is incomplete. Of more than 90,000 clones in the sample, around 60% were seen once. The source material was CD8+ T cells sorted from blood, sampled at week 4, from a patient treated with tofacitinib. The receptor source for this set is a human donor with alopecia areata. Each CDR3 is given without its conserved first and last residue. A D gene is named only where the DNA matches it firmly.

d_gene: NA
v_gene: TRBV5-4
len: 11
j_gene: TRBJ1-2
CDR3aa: ASSSVAPGGYT

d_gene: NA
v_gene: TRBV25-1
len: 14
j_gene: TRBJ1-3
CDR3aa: ASSEAKGGVGNTIY

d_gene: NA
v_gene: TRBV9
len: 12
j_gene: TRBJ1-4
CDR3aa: ASSGGLSGEKLF

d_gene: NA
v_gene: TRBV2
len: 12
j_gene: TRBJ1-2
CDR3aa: ASSEPRVREDDT

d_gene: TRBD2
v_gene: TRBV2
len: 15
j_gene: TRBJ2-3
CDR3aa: ASSGRVRLASTDTQY

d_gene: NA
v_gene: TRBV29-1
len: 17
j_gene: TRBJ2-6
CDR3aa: SVEDIRERGFSGANVLT

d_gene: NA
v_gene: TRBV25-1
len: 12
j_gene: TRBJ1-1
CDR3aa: ASSPEVLNTEAF

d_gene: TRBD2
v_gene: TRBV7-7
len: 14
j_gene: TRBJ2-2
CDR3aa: ASSHGLAGNTGELF

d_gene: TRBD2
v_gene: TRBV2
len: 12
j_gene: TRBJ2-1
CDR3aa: ALRGAGAYNEQF

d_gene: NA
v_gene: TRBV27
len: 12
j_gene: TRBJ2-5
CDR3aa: ASSLAHPPKSQY

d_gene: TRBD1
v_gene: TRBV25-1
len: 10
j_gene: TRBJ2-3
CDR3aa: ASRTGQDTQY

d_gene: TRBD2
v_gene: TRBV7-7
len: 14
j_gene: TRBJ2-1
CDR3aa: ASSRETSGMGNEQF

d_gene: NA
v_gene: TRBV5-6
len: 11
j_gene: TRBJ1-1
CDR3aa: ASSLVANTEAF

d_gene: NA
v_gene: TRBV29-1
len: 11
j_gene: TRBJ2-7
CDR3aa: SVSTGNAYEQY

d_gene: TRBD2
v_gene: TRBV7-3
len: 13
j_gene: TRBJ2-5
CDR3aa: ASTPGRGALETQY

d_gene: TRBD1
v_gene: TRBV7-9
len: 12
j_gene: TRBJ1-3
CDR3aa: ASSSPTGMNTIY

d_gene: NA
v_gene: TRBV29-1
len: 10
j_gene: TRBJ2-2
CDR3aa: SVESGSGELF

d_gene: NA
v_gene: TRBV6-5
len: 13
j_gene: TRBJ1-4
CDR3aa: ASSPGTATNEKLF

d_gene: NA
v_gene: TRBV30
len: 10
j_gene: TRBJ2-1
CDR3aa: ASPTPYNEQF

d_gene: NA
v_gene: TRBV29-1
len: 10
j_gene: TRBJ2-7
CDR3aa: SVVVASGEQY

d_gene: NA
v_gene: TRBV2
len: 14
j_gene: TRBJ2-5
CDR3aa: ASSTSVSTGEETQY

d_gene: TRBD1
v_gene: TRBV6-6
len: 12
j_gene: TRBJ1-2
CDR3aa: ASSEQGAAYGYT

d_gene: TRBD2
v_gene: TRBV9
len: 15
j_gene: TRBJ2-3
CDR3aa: ASSVPTSGGPTDTQY

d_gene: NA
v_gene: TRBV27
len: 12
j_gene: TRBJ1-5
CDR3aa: ASSPDPGYQPQH

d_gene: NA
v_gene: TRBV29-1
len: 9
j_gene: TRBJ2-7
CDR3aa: SVEVMYEQY

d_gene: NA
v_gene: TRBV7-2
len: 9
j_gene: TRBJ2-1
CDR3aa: ASSLVNEQF

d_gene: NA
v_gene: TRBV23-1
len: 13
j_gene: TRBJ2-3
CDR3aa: ASSQDKTGLHTQY

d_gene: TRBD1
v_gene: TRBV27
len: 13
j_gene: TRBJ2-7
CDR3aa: ASSFMTGGAYEQY

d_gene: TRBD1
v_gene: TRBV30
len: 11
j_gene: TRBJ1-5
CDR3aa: AWSSTGDQPQH

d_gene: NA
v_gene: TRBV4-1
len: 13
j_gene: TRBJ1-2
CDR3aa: ASSQVDPESYGYT

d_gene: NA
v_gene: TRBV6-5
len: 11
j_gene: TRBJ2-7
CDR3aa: ASSEGQLFEQY

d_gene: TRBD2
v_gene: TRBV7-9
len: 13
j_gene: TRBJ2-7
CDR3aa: ASSLAPSGAYEQY

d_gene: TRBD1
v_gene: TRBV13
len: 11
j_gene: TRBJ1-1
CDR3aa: ASSGGTGGAAF

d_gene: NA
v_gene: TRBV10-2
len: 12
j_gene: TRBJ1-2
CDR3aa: ASSESDSSYGYT

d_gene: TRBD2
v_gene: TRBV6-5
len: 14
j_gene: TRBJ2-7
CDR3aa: ASSYNAGTSSYEQY

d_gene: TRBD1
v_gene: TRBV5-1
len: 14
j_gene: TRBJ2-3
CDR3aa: ASSLNEWAGGDTQY

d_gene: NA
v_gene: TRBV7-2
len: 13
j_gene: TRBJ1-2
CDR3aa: ASSLVAGTNYGYT

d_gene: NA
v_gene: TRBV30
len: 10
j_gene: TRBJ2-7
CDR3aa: AWSVSGNEQY

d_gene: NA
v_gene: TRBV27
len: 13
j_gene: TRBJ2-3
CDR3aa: ASSAGTPTPDTQY

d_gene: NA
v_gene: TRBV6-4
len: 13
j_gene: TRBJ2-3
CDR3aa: ASSEATGGTDTQY

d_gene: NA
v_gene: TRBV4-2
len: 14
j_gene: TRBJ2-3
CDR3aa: ASSQEWATRTDTQY

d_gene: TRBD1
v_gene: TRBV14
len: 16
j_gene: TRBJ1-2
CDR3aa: ASSLNLGETGQPYGYT

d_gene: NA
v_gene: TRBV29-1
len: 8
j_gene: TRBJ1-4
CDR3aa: SVEDEKLF

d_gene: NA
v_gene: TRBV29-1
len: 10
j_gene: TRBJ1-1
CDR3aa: SVENKPGPGF

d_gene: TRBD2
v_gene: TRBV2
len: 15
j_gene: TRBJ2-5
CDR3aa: ASEEGLAARIQETQY

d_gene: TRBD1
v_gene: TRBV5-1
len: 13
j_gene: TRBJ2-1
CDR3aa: ASSIKTGRTNEQF

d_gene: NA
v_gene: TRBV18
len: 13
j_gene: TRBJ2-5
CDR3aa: ASSPTRWLQETQY

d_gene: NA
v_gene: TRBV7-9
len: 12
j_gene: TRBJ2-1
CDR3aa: ASSGRVDYNEQF

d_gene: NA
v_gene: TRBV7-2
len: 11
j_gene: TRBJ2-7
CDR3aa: ASSFQTTYEQY

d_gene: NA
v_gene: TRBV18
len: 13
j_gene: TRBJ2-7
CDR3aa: ASSPPPGVGYEQY

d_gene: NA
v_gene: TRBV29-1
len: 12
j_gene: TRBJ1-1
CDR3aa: SVLDRRWDTEAF

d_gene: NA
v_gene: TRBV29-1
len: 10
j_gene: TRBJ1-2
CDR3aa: SVTVGDYGYT

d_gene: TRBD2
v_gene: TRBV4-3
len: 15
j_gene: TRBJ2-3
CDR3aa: ASSQRVSAGGTDTQY